Listed below are T cell receptor beta chains from one sample, sequenced in a study of esophageal squamous cell carcinoma under preoperative chemotherapy. TCRdb fed the PCR reads into MiXCR, producing one record per CDR3 protein. The sample contains around 12,000 distinct CDR3 sequences, roughly half of which appear only once. This material was obtained from a patient given preoperative chemotherapy. These receptors came from a human donor with esophageal squamous cell carcinoma. The donor label of this sample is uncertain. Each CDR3 is given without its conserved first and last residue. The order of the fields is V gene, CDR3 protein.

>TRBV5-8
ASGGGGGKNMQY
>TRBV7-9
ASSFVQQETQF
>TRBV7-9
ASSFFGSDTQY
>TRBV10-1
ASRGQDQNIQY
>TRBV7-2
ASSLSSGDHNEQF
>TRBV7-8
ASSLNRVHEQY
>TRBV6-1
AGGLYEQY
>TRBV6-1
ASREREAMRNDEQF
>TRBV12-5
ASGSNSNTEAF
>TRBV12-3/TRBV12-4
ASSGGYTGELF
>TRBV6-1
ASSPRGGNAETQY
>TRBV6-1
ASSEGTGDEQY